This T cell receptor beta chain comes out of a study of blood T cell repertoires in COVID-19. Study-wide background: Acute-phase and convalescent COVID-19 samples originated in the United States, Italy and Spain. The cDNA or gDNA used as material had been derived from T cells, B-cell-depleted T cells, or PBMCs.

The table lists this clone with a few counts. Study processing details: Nucleated cell counts were estimated from reference gene primer amplification. Some clones are missing from TCRdb's copy, which holds only in-frame ones; the method was immunoSEQ multiplex PCR. That table is the source of V, J and clone size, and D and trimming were worked out from the DNA. This table has about 70,000 clones, around 84% appearing once. This TCR derives from an older woman with acute or convalescent COVID-19. What was sequenced was peripheral blood.

The CDR3 spells CATAPDRSYGYTF. The DNA of the CDR3 is TGTGCCACCGCGCCGGACAGGTCCTATGGCTACACCTTC. J is TRBJ1-2 and V is TRBV19; 7 bases agree with TRBD1. CDR1 is LNHDA and CDR2 is SQIVND in the germline V gene (reference sequence). CDR3 length: 13 amino acids. V shed 10 bases and J 4 bases; nucleotides not matched to a gene: 9.